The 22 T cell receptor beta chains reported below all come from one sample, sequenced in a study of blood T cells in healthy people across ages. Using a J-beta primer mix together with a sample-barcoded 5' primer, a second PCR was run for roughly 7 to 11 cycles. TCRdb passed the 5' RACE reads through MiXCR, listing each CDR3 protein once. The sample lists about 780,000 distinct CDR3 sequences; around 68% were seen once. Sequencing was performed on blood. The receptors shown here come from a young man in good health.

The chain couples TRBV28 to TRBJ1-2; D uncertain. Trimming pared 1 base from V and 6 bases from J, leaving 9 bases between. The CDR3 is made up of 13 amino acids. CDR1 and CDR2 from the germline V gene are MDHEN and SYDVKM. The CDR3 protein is CASSLLTGNGYTF. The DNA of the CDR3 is TGTGCCAGCAGTTTATTAACCGGGAATGGCTACACCTTC.

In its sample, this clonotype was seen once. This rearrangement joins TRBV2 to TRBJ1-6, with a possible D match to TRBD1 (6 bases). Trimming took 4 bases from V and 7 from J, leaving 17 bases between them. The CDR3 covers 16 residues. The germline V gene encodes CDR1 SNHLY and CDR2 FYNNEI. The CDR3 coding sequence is TGTGCCAGCAGTGTTAATGGACAGTTTGGAAATTCACCCCTCCACTTT. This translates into CASSVNGQFGNSPLHF.

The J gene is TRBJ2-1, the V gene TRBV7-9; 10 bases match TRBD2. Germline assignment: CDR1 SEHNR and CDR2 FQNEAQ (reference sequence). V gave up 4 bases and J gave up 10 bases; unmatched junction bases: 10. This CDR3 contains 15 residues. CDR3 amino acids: CASSSSGLAGEEQFF. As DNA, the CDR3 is TGTGCCAGCAGCTCCTCGGGGCTAGCGGGGGAGGAGCAGTTCTTC.

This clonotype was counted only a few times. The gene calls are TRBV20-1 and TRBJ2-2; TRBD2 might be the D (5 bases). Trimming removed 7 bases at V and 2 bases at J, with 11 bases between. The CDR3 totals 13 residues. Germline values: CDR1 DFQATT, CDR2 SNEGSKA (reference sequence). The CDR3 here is CSGEPPNTGELFF. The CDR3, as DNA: TGCAGTGGGGAGCCCCCAAACACCGGGGAGCTGTTTTTT.

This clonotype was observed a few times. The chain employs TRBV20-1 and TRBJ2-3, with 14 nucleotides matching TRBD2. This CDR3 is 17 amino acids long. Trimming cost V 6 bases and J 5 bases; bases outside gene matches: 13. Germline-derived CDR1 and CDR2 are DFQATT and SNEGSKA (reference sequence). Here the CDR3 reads CSALRLAGGLYGDTQYF. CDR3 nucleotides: TGCAGTGCCCTGCGACTAGCGGGGGGGCTATATGGAGATACGCAGTATTTT.

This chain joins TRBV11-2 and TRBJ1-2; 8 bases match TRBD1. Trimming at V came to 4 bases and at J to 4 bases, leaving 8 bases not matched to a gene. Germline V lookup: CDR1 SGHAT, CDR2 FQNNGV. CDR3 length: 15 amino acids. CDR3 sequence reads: CASSSLGQGPYGYTF. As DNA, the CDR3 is TGTGCCAGCAGCTCTCTCGGACAGGGTCCCTATGGCTACACCTTC.

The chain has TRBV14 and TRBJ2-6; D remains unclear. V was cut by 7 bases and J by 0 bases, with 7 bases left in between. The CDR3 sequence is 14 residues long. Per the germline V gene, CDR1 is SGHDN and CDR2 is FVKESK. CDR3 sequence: CASTAYSGANVLTF. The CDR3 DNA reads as TGTGCCAGCACAGCGTACTCTGGGGCCAACGTCCTGACTTTC. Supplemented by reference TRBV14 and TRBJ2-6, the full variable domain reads EAGVTQFPSHSVIEKGQTVTLRCDPISGHDNLYWYRRVMGKEIKFLLHFVKESKQDESGMPNNRFLAERTGGTYSTLKVQPAELEDSGVYFCASTAYSGANVLTFGAGSRLTVL.

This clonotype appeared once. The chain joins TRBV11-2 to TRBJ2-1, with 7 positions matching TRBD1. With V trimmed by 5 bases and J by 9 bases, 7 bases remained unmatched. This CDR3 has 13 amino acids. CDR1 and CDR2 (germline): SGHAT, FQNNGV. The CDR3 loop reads CASSLTGQTEQFF. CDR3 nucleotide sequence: TGTGCCAGCAGCCTCACGGGACAGACTGAGCAGTTCTTC. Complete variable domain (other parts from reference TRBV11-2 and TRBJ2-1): EAGVAQSPRYKIIEKRQSVAFWCNPISGHATLYWYQQILGQGPKLLIQFQNNGVVDDSQLPKDRFSAERLKGVDSTLKIQPAKLEDSAVYLCASSLTGQTEQFFGPGTRLTVL.

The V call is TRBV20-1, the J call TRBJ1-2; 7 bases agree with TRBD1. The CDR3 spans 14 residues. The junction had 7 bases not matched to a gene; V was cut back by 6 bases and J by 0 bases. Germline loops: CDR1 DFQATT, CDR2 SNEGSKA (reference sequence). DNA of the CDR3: TGCAGTGCCGAGCCCGGGACAGCTAACTATGGCTACACCTTC. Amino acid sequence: CSAEPGTANYGYTF.

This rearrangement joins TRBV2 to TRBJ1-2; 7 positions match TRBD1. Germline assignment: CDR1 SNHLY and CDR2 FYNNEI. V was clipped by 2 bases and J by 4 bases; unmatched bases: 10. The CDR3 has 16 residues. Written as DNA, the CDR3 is TGTGCCAGCAGTGAAAGGGTGACAGGGTACCCCTATGGCTACACCTTC. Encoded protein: CASSERVTGYPYGYTF.

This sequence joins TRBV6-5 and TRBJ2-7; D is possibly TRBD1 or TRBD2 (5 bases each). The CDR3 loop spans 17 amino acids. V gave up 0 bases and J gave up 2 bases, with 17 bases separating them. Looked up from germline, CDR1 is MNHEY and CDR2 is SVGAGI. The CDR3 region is CASSYSEFGTPTYEQYF. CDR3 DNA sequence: TGTGCCAGCAGTTACTCGGAGTTCGGGACGCCTACCTACGAGCAGTACTTC.

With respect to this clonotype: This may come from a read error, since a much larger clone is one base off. The CDR3 is CASSLGSGPRYNEQYF. The DNA for the CDR3 is TGTGCCAGCAGCTTAGGCTCTGGCCCAAGGTACAATGAGCAGTACTTC. The V gene is TRBV7-2, the J gene TRBJ2-5; D is unresolved. This CDR3 is 16 amino acids long. Trimming pared 1 base from V and 11 bases from J, leaving 23 bases between. Per the germline V gene, CDR1 is SGHTA and CDR2 is FQGNSA.

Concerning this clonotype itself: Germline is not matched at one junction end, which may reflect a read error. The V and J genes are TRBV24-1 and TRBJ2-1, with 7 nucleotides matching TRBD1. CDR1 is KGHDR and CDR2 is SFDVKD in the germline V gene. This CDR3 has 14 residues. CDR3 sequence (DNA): TGTGTCACCAGTCCGGTGGCAGGGGGCAATGAGCAGTTCTTC. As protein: CVTSPVAGGNEQFF.

For the CDR3, the DNA is TGTGCCAGCAGCTTAATAGGGCTCAGCTCCTACGAGCAGTACTTC. Its protein product is CASSLIGLSSYEQYF. V is TRBV7-2 and J is TRBJ2-7; no clear D. Per the germline V gene, CDR1 is SGHTA and CDR2 is FQGNSA. The ends were cut back, 2 bases at V and 0 bases at J, with 11 bases in the middle. The CDR3 runs to 15 residues.

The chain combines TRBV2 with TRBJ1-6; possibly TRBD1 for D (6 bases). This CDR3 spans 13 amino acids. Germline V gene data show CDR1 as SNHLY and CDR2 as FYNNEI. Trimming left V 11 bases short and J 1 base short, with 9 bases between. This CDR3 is CAGQGSYNSPLHF. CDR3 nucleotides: TGTGCCGGTCAGGGGTCCTATAATTCACCCCTCCACTTT.

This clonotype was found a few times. In DNA, the CDR3 is TGTGCCAGCAGTAATGGGACCAGGGAGACCCAGTACTTC. Amino acid sequence: CASSNGTRETQYF. V and J are TRBV12-3 or TRBV12-4 and TRBJ2-7; D may correspond to TRBD1 or TRBD2 (5 bases each). Near its end, the DNA agrees better with TRBJ2-5, so the J call may be wrong. The CDR3 totals 13 residues.

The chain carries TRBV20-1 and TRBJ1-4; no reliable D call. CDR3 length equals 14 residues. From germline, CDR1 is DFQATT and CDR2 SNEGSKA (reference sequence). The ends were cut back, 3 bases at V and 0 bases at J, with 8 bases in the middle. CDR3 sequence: CSASGSATNEKLFF. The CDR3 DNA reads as TGCAGTGCTAGTGGTAGCGCAACTAATGAAAAACTGTTTTTT.

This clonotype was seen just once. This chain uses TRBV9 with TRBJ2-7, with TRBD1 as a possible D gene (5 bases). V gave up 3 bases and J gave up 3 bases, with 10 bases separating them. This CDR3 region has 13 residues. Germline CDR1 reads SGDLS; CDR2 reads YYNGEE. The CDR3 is CASSAQTDYEQYF. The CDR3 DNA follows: TGTGCCAGCAGCGCTCAGACAGACTACGAGCAGTACTTC.

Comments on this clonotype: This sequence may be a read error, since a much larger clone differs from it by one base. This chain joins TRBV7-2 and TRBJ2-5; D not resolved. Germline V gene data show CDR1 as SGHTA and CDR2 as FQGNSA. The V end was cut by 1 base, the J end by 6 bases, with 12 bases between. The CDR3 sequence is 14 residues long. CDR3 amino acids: CASSLGDNTKTQYF. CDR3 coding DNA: TGTGCCAGCAGCTTAGGTGACAACACAAAGACCCAGTACTTC.

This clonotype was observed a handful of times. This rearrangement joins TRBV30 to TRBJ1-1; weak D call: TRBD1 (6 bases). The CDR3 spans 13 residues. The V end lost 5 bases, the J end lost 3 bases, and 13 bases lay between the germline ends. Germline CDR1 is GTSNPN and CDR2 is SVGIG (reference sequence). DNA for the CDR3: TGTGCCTGGGACCGACAGGTCGACACTGAAGCTTTCTTT. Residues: CAWDRQVDTEAFF.

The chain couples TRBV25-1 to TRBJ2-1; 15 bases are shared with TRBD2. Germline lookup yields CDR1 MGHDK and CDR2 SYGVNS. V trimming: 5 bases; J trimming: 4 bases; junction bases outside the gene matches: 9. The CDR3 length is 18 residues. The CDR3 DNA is TGTGCCAGCAGTCGAGGGACTAGCGGGGGGCCGAAATACAATGAGCAGTTCTTC. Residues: CASSRGTSGGPKYNEQFF.

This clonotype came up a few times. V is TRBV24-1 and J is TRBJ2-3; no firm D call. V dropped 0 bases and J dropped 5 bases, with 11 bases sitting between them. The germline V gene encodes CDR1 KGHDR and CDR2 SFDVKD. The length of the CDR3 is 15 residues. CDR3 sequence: CATSDLWSPIDTQYF. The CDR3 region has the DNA TGTGCCACCAGTGATTTGTGGAGCCCGATAGATACGCAGTATTTT.